The present TCR beta chain was sequenced within a study of T cell responses to AZD1222 COVID-19 vaccine listed by TCRdb under 2021. For context, the study as a whole: A total of 230 or so trial participants underwent TCR sequencing, of whom about 210 received two doses of AZD1222 and about 25 received two doses of the MenACWY control vaccine. Enrollment into the trials was organized by age into subgroups of 18-55, 56-69 and 70-plus years, and those subgroups contained approximately 150, 30 and 60 TCR-sequenced participants, respectively.

V is cut by 8 bases and J by 7 bases, and the space between the germline ends is 8 bases. Including cysteine and phenylalanine, the CDR3 has 11 amino acids. Only the CDR3 part of the read is kept: 33 bases, read in frame from the first base. From a lookup of the germline V gene (reference sequence), CDR1 and CDR2 are SEHNR and FQNEAQ. The CDR3 regions of human TCRbeta chains were subjected to immunosequencing. Per the source publication's procedure: Repertoire TCRs were checked for matches against a reference library of SARS-CoV-2-specific TCRs that had been generated using the MIRA antigen-specificity platform. Breadth was defined as the fraction of unique TCRs that were SARS-CoV-2-associated, and depth was defined as the fraction of total T cells that were SARS-CoV-2-associated. Using the MIRA data, each spike-specific TCR was mapped to the spike region that the TCR reacts to and placed in a CD4 or CD8 class. Log10-transformed breadth and depth values were compared by one-way ANOVA with Sidak's multiple comparisons tests. The immuneACCESS repertoire file appears here via TCRdb, limited to in-frame rearrangements. These files lack a portion of the clones; in checked studies, under half of the deficit traces to unresolved V genes, and the cause of the others is not known. Clone size and V and J calls were adopted from that table, with D and trimming inferred from the DNA. This sample lists around 99,000 clones; 88% were detected once. Roughly 13% of the sample lies in the top ten.

Here is what the overall study found, with its caveats: Reportedly, almost half of the unique spike-specific TCRs recognized epitopes lying outside the regions that are mutated in the B.1.351 and B.1.1.7 variants. In the small 56-69-year group, the increase in depth fell short of significance, most likely because of low power. Spike-specific TCR breadth and depth rose significantly after two AZD1222 doses compared with day 0 and with MenACWY recipients. Participants were mostly white British and included more females than males, and it was suggested by the authors that clonal diversity may have been underestimated. The vaccine-associated CD4 TCRs covered the entire spike protein, and the dominant responses fell in regions 160-218 and 743-854. Because no day 14 peak-response samples were available, repertoires were characterized only after the peak T cell response. Conclusions about previously exposed vaccinees are limited because only 6 or 7 AZD1222 recipients were SARS-CoV-2 seropositive at baseline.

The intended sense of this specimen's time point label: baseline before first vaccination. This sample's treatment or condition label indicates: meningococcal conjugate vaccine given as trial control. Vaccinee samples came from UK trials COV001 and COV002, including a single-blind randomized controlled phase 2/3 trial of AZD1222 (ChAdOx1 nCoV-19) in healthy adults. Trial participant PBMC samples were collected at day 0 and day 28 after the second dose for TCRbeta chain sequencing. For this clone: No cognate antigen has been identified for it. Base qualities are not provided; no much larger clone lies one nucleotide away.

This TCR was sampled from an adult in good health. This sequence uses TRBV7-9 and TRBJ2-2, with no confident D gene call. The specimen comprised peripheral blood, sampled on day 0 of MenACWY control vaccination. The sequenced DNA: TGTGCCAGCCGGGTTGACGGGGAGCTGTTTTTT. This codes for CASRVDGELFF.